The 13 T cell receptor beta chains presented below share a single source sample, sequenced in a study of human T cells and chemical hapten exposure (dated by TCRdb to the early 2020s). The method was RACE. The reads were generated on a NextSeq 500. TCRdb reprocessed the public reads (quality trimming at Q25 with fastp, clone calling with MiXCR) and kept in-frame beta chains. Each record represents a unique CDR3 protein, reported with the most common genes and DNA among its rows. The sample table holds 350,000 or so distinct CDR3 sequences, of which about 7% were seen once. The ten largest clones capture approximately 8.9% of the sample. The sample's time point label, in plain terms: patch test 1, 2 weeks after DPC sensitization. Per the publication, the treatment or condition label means: therapeutic diphenylcyclopropenone sensitization with weekly scalp DPC. The sequencing here drew on whole blood, taken in connection with sensitization to the hapten diphenylcyclopropenone (DPC). All receptors derive from a woman under 30 with alopecia areata. Some clones in this sample may be carry-over from other donors' samples.

This clonotype was counted ten times or more. V and J are TRBV7-2 and TRBJ2-4; 9 nucleotides align to TRBD1. Trimming at V came to 5 bases and at J to 2 bases, leaving 10 bases not matched to a gene. Germline loops: CDR1 SGHTA, CDR2 FQGNSA. This CDR3 has 17 amino acids. The CDR3 is CASSDHTGGKTKNIQYF. CDR3 DNA: TGTGCCAGCAGCGATCATACAGGGGGCAAAACCAAAAACATTCAGTACTTC.

This clonotype was found many times. The chain recombines TRBV29-1 with TRBJ1-2; 10 bases match TRBD1. Germline-derived CDR1 and CDR2 are SQVTM and ANQGSEA. After removal of 6 bases from V and 6 bases from J, the junction contained 7 bases not matched to a gene. This CDR3 contains 13 residues. CDR3 sequence: CSVPGQGSDGYTF. As DNA, the CDR3 is TGCAGCGTCCCGGGACAGGGGTCGGATGGCTACACCTTC.

The V call is TRBV6-5, the J call TRBJ1-3; D possibly corresponds to TRBD1 (6 bases). CDR1 is MNHEY, CDR2 SVGAGI, per germline. The CDR3 spans 13 residues. V lost 8 bases and J 4 bases, leaving 12 bases between the germline ends. CDR3 sequence: CASAGVNGNTIYF. The CDR3 DNA follows: TGTGCCAGCGCAGGGGTCAACGGAAACACCATATATTTT.

This clonotype appeared a few times. The rearrangement joins TRBV7-9 to TRBJ1-3, with 7 nucleotides matching TRBD1. J gave up 0 bases and V 4 bases, and 12 bases lay outside the gene matches. CDR1 and CDR2 (germline): SEHNR, FQNEAQ (reference sequence). The CDR3 extends over 18 amino acids. The CDR3 sequence: CASSSANRGLTSGNTIYF. DNA for the CDR3: TGTGCCAGCAGCTCCGCAAACAGGGGCCTAACCTCTGGAAACACCATATATTTT.

This clonotype was found a few times. The genes are TRBV6-5 and TRBJ2-7, with TRBD2 identical over 7 bases. Germline V CDR1 and CDR2: MNHEY, SVGAGI. CDR3 length: 15 amino acids. The V segment lost 0 bases and the J segment 3 bases; nucleotides outside the gene matches: 5. Here the CDR3 reads CASSYSGGQGYEQYF. The CDR3 region has the DNA TGTGCCAGCAGTTACTCGGGAGGGCAGGGCTACGAGCAGTACTTC.

This clonotype was recorded a few times. The chain employs TRBV6-6 and TRBJ2-3; no reliable D call. The V and J ends lost 0 bases and 5 bases respectively, with 3 bases between them. The CDR3 extends over 12 amino acids. Germline CDR1 reads MNHNY; CDR2 reads SVGAGI (reference sequence). Here the CDR3 DNA reads TGTGCCAGCAGTTACTCGGAAGATACGCAGTATTTT. Its protein is CASSYSEDTQYF.

The gene calls are TRBV28 and TRBJ1-5; possibly TRBD1 for D (5 bases). The CDR3 is 14 residues long. Trimming took 7 bases from V and 7 from J, leaving 17 bases between them. Germline CDR1 MDHEN, CDR2 SYDVKM. The CDR3 is CASTYWVRGQPQHF. In nucleotides, the CDR3 is TGTGCCAGCACCTATTGGGTGCGGGGCCAGCCCCAGCATTTT.

The chain combines TRBV18 with TRBJ2-2; 7 bases map to TRBD1. The J segment lost 5 bases and the V segment lost 2 bases, leaving 8 bases of the junction unmatched. Germline V CDR1 and CDR2: KGHSH, LQKENI. The CDR3 length is 16 residues. CDR3: CASSPSISRGTGELFF. In nucleotides, the CDR3 is TGTGCCAGCTCACCATCGATCTCCAGGGGGACCGGGGAGCTGTTTTTT. The complete variable domain, with remaining parts taken from reference TRBV18 and TRBJ2-2, reads NAGVMQNPRHLVRRRGQEARLRCSPMKGHSHVYWYRQLPEEGLKFMVYLQKENIIDESGMPKERFSAEFPKEGPSILRIQQVVRGDSAAYFCASSPSISRGTGELFFGEGSRLTVL.

The chain carries TRBV4-2 and TRBJ2-1, with D perhaps matching TRBD2 (5 bases). Germline V gene data show CDR1 as LGHNA and CDR2 as YNFKEQ. The CDR3 contains 16 residues. The germline V and J ends were trimmed by 2 bases and 0 bases, with 11 bases remaining between them. The CDR3 nucleotides read TGTGCCAGCAGCCAATCCGGGGTGAGCTCCTACAATGAGCAGTTCTTC. Residues: CASSQSGVSSYNEQFF.

There are a few counts of this clonotype. The chain is built from TRBV20-1 and TRBJ2-7; 8 bases align to TRBD2. J lost 7 bases, V lost 0 bases, and 8 bases had no gene match. The CDR3 is 14 residues long. Germline loops: CDR1 DFQATT, CDR2 SNEGSKA (reference sequence). For the CDR3, the DNA is TGCAGTGCTAGAGATACCGGGGGGGCTCCAGAGCAGTACTTC. Amino acid sequence: CSARDTGGAPEQYF.

There are many counts of this clonotype. The CDR3 protein is CSVGEGTNGYTF. Written as DNA, the CDR3 is TGCAGCGTTGGGGAGGGTACCAATGGCTACACCTTC. The chain recombines TRBV29-1 with TRBJ1-2; D remains unclear. The CDR3 is 12 residues long. V was clipped by 4 bases and J by 6 bases, with 12 bases between them. Per the germline V gene, CDR1 is SQVTM and CDR2 is ANQGSEA.

This clonotype was recorded a few times. V gene TRBV9 combines with J gene TRBJ1-2, with D unclear. With 2 bases removed from V and 4 bases from J, the gap between germline ends came to 6 bases. This CDR3 is built from 12 residues. CDR1 and CDR2 (germline): SGDLS, YYNGEE. The CDR3 protein is CASSVDGYGYTF. CDR3 DNA sequence: TGTGCCAGCAGCGTGGACGGCTATGGCTACACCTTC.

Concerning this clonotype: Just one base apart from a much larger clone, this may be a read error. The chain is built from TRBV6-6 and TRBJ1-5; 7 bases match TRBD1. This CDR3 is built from 14 residues. J gave up 3 bases and V 6 bases, and 5 bases lay outside the gene matches. Germline CDR1 and CDR2: MNHNY and SVGAGI (reference sequence). For the CDR3, the DNA is TGTGCCAGCAGGTTGGGACAGCTCAATCAGCCCCAGCATTTT. This gives the protein CASRLGQLNQPQHF.